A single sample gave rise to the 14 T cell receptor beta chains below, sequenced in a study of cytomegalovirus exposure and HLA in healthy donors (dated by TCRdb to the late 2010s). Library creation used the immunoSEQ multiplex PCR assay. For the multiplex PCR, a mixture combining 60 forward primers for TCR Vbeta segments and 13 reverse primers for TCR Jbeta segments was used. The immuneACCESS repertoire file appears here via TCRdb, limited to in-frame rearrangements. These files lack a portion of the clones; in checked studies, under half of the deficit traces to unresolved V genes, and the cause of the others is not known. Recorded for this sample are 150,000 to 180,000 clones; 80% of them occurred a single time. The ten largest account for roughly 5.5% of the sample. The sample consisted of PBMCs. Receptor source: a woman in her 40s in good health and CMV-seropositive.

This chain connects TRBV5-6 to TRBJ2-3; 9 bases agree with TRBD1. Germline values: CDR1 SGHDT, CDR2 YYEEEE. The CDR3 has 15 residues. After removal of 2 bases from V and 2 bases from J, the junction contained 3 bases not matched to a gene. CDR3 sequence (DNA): TGTGCCAGCAGCTTCACAGGGGGCGTCACAGATACGCAGTATTTT. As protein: CASSFTGGVTDTQYF.

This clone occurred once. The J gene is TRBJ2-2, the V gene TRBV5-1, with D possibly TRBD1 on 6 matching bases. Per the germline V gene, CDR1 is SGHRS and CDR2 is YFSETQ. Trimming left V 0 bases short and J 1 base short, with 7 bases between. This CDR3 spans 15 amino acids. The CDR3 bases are TGCGCCAGCAGCTTGGCCAGGGGGAACACCGGGGAGCTGTTTTTT. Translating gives CASSLARGNTGELFF.

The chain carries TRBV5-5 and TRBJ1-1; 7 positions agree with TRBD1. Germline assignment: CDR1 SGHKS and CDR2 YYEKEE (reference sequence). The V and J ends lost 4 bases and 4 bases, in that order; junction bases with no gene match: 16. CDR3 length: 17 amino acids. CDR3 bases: TGTGCCAGCAGCCCGTCTCGCTATCGACAGGGATCCACTGAAGCTTTCTTT. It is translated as CASSPSRYRQGSTEAFF. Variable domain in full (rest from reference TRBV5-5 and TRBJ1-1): DAGVTQSPTHLIKTRGQQVTLRCSPISGHKSVSWYQQVLGQGPQFIFQYYEKEERGRGNFPDRFSARQFPNYSSELNVNALLLGDSALYLCASSPSRYRQGSTEAFFGQGTRLTVV.

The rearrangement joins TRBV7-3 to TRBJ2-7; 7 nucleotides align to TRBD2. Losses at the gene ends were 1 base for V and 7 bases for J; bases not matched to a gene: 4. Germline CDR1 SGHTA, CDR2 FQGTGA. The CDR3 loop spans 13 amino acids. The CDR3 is CASSLNGAGEQYF. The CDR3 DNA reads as TGTGCCAGCAGCTTAAACGGAGCGGGAGAGCAGTACTTC. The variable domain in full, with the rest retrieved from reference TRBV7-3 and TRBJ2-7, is GAGVSQTPSNKVTEKGKYVELRCDPISGHTALYWYRQSLGQGPEFLIYFQGTGAADDSGLPNDRFFAVRPEGSVSTLKIQRTERGDSAVYLCASSLNGAGEQYFGPGTRLTVT.

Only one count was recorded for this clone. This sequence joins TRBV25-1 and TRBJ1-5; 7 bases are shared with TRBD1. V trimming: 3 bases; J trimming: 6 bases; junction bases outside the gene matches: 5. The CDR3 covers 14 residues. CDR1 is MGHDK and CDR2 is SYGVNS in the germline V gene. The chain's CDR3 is CASSDPGGTQPQHF. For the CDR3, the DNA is TGTGCCAGCAGTGACCCAGGGGGGACTCAGCCCCAGCATTTT.

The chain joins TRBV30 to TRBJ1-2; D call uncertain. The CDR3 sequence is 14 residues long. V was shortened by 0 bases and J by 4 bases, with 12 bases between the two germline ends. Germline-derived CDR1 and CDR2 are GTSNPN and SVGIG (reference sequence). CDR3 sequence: CAWSVVSGFYGYTF. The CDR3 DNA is TGTGCCTGGAGTGTAGTGTCGGGATTCTATGGCTACACCTTC.

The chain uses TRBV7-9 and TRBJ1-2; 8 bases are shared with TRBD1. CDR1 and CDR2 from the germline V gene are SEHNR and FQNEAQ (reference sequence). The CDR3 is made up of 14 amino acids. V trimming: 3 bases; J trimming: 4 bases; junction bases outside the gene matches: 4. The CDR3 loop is CASSFSGGGYGYTF. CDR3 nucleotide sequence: TGTGCCAGCAGCTTCTCAGGGGGCGGCTATGGCTACACCTTC. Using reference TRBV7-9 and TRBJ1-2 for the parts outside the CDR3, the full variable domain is DTGVSQNPRHKITKRGQNVTFRCDPISEHNRLYWYRQTLGQGPEFLTYFQNEAQLEKSRLLSDRFSAERPKGSFSTLEIQRTEQGDSAMYLCASSFSGGGYGYTFGSGTRLTVV.

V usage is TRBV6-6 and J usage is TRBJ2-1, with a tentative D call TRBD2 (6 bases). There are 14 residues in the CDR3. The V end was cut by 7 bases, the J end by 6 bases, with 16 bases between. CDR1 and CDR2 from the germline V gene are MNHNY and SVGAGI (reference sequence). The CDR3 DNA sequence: TGTGCCAGCAAAGTGGGAGGATCCCGCAATGAGCAGTTCTTC. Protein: CASKVGGSRNEQFF.

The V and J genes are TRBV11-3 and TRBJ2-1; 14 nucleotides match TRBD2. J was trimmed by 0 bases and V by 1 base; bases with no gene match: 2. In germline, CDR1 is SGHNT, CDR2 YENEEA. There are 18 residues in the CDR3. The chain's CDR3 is CASSLGTSGGSSYNEQFF. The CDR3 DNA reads TGTGCCAGCAGCTTAGGGACTAGCGGGGGGAGCTCCTACAATGAGCAGTTCTTC.

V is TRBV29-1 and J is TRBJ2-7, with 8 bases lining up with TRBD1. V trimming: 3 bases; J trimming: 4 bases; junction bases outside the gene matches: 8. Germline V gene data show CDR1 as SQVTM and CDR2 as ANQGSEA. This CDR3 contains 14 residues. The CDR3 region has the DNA TGCAGCGTTGAGAGGACAGGGAAGCCTTACGAGCAGTACTTC. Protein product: CSVERTGKPYEQYF.

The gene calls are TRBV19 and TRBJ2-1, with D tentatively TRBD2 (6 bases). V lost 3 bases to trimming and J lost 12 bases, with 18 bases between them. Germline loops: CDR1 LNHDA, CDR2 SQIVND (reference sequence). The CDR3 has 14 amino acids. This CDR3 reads CASSILAGTQVQFF. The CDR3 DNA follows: TGTGCCAGTAGTATCTTGGCGGGAACCCAGGTGCAGTTCTTC. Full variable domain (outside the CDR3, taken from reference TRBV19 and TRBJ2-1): DGGITQSPKYLFRKEGQNVTLSCEQNLNHDAMYWYRQDPGQGLRLIYYSQIVNDFQKGDIAEGYSVSREKKESFPLTVTSAQKNPTAFYLCASSILAGTQVQFFGPGTRLTVL.

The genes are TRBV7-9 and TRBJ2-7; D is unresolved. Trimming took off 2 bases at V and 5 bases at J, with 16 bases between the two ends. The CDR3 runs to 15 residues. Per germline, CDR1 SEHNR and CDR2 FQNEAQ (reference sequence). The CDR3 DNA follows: TGTGCCAGCAGCTTAACCCCCCGCGACACGAACGAGCAGTACTTC. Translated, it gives CASSLTPRDTNEQYF.

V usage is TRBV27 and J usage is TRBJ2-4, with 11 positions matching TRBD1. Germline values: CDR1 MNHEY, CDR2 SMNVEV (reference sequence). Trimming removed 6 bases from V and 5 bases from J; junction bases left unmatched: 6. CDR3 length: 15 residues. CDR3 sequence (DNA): TGTGCCAGCAGCCCGGCGGGACAGGGGGAAAACATTCAGTACTTC. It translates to CASSPAGQGENIQYF.

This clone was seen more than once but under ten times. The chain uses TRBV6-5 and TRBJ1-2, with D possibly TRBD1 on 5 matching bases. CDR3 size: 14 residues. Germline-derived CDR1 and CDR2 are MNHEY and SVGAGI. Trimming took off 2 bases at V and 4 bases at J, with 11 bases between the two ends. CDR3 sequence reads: CASSYVQGGYGYTF. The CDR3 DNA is TGTGCCAGCAGTTACGTTCAGGGCGGCTATGGCTACACCTTC.